This TCR beta chain was retrieved from a study of CD8 T cell repertoires and HIV-1 epitope variants. Study at large: T cells were cultured for approximately ten days with cytokines added on days 3 and 7.

A remark on this clone: Its target is unknown.

The protocol was immunoSEQ multiplex PCR, while the TCRdb copy is restricted to in-frame clones and leaves out a portion. The repertoire holds roughly 6,000 clones, with roughly 65% as singletons. This CDR3 contains 14 residues. Germline V lookup: CDR1 ENHRY, CDR2 SYGVKD. Trimming cost V 0 bases and J 2 bases, with 8 bases left between them. This receptor was obtained from a male donor with HIV. The sequenced sample was cultured CD8+ T cells derived from PBMCs. This rearrangement joins TRBV10-3 to TRBJ2-7; perhaps TRBD2 as D (5 bases). The chain's CDR3 is CAISESGAAYEQYF. In DNA, the CDR3 is TGTGCCATCAGTGAGTCCGGAGCGGCCTACGAGCAGTACTTC.